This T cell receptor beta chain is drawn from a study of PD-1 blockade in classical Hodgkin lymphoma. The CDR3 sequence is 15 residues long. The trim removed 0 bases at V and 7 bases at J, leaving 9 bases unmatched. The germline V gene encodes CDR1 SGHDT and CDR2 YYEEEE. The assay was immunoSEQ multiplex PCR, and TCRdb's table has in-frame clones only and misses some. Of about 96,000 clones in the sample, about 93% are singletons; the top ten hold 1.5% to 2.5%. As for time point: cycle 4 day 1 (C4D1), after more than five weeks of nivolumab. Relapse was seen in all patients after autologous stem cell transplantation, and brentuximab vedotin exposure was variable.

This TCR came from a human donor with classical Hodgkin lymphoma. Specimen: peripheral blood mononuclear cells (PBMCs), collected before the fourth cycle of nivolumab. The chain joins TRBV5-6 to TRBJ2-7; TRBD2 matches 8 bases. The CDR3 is CASSLGSGTLREQYF. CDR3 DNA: TGTGCCAGCAGCTTGGGTAGCGGGACCCTTCGGGAGCAGTACTTC.